The rows below give T cell receptor beta chains drawn from one sample of a study of blood T cells in healthy people across ages. Using its own MiXCR run on the 5' RACE reads, TCRdb lists one record per CDR3 protein. This table has around 1,000,000 distinct CDR3 sequences, 20% to 25% appearing once. These same records also appear under a second study, on T cells of mothers and their children.

The sequencing input was blood. Receptor source: a girl aged 2 to 10 in good health. The CDR3 runs from the conserved cysteine through the conserved F or W. Size values are once, few and many counts, or a class for expanded clones, and some rows have none.

TRBV5-1	TRBJ2-7	few	CASSSETFYEQYF
TRBV27	TRBJ2-2	NA	CASSPPVGELFF
TRBV24-1	TRBJ2-3	few	CATSDFSRADTQYF
TRBV20-1	TRBJ2-5	few	CSAWDLMGETQYF
TRBV27	NA	NA	CASTQGYGRSETQYF
TRBV4-2	NA	NA	CASSQELFNEQFF
TRBV7-2	TRBJ1-3	few	CASSLTDSNSGNTIYF
TRBV20-1	TRBJ2-7	few	CSAPGTSSYEQYF
TRBV20-1	TRBJ2-3	NA	CSARGQGGKDTQYF
TRBV4-1	NA	few	CASSQEPRRVDEQYF